This T cell receptor beta chain appears in the sequencing data of a study of blood T cell repertoires in COVID-19. The method was immunoSEQ multiplex PCR; TCRdb's version includes in-frame clones alone and lacks a portion of them. Of about 220,000 clones in the sample, approximately 85% were seen once. This CDR3 spans 16 amino acids. Germline values: CDR1 LGHNA, CDR2 YSLEER. V dropped 2 bases and J dropped 0 bases, with 13 bases sitting between them. This sequence joins TRBV4-3 and TRBJ1-2; D is ambiguous. The receptor was derived from a woman aged 65 to 85 with COVID-19, enrolled during active disease. Sequenced sample: peripheral blood. The CDR3 bases are TGCGCCAGCAGCCAAAGCCCGGCCACTACTAACTATGGCTACACCTTC. This encodes CASSQSPATTNYGYTF.